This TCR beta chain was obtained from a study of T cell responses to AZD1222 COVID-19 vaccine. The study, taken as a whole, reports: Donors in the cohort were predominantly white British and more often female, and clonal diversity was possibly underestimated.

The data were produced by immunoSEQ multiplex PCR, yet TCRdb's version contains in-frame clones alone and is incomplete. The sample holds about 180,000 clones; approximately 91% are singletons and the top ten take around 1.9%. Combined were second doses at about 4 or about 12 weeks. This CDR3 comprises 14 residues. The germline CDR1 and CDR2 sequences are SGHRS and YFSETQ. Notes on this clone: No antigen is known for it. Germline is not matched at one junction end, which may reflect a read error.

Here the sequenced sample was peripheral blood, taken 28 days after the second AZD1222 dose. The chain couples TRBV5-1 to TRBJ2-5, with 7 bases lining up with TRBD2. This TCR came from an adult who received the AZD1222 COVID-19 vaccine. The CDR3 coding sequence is TGCGCCAGCAGTTTGGGAGGGCAGCAAGAGACCCAGTACTTC. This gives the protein CASSLGGQQETQYF.